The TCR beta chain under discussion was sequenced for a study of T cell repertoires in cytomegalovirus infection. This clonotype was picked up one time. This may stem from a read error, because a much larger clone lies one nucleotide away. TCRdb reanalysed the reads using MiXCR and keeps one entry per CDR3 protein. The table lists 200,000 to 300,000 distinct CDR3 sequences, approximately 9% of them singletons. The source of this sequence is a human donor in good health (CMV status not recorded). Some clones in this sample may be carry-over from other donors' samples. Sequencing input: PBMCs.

The CDR3 nucleotides read TGTGCCAGCAGCCTCAGGGAGCCAAATCAGCCCCAGCATTTT. This gives the protein CASSLREPNQPQHF. V gene TRBV7-6 combines with J gene TRBJ1-5, with D tentatively TRBD1 (5 bases). The CDR3 consists of 14 residues. Germline V gives CDR1 SGHVS, CDR2 FNYEAQ. V lost 5 bases and J 4 bases, leaving 12 bases between the germline ends.